The 21 T cell receptor beta chains given below trace back to one sample, sequenced in a study of blood T cells in healthy people across ages. The use of a sample-barcoded 5' primer and a J-beta primer mix characterized a second PCR of 7 to 11 cycles. MiXCR, applied by TCRdb to the 5' RACE reads, yields one record per CDR3 protein. The data show about 780,000 distinct CDR3 sequences, approximately 67% seen once. The sequenced material came from blood. Receptors were obtained from a man younger than 45 in good health.

The rearrangement joins TRBV27 to TRBJ1-1, with a tentative D call TRBD1 (6 bases). The V gene lost 10 bases and the J gene lost 1 base, with 13 bases spanning the gap. The CDR3 is 13 amino acids. Germline values: CDR1 MNHEY, CDR2 SMNVEV (reference sequence). CDR3 coding DNA: TGTGCCATCAGGGGCGGGCCGAACACTGAAGCTTTCTTT. Residues: CAIRGGPNTEAFF.

The chain employs TRBV6-6 and TRBJ2-3; 7 nucleotides line up with TRBD1. The CDR3 is 15 amino acids. Germline values: CDR1 MNHNY, CDR2 SVGAGI (reference sequence). V shed 8 bases and J 2 bases; nucleotides not matched to a gene: 10. CDR3 coding DNA: TGTGCCAGCGCCTACCACAGGGGATTCACAGATACGCAGTATTTT. Translating gives CASAYHRGFTDTQYF.

V is TRBV7-9 and J is TRBJ2-4, with D perhaps matching TRBD1 (6 bases). The DNA end is a closer match to TRBJ2-7, so the J assignment may be wrong. This CDR3 region has 11 residues. Germline V gives CDR1 SEHNR, CDR2 FQNEAQ (reference sequence). CDR3 loop: CAIPRGSEQYF. As DNA, the CDR3 is TGTGCCATCCCAAGGGGGAGCGAGCAGTACTTC.

This clonotype was observed once. V gene TRBV18 combines with J gene TRBJ2-1; TRBD1 aligns across 8 bases. The V and J ends lost 1 base and 5 bases, in that order; junction bases with no gene match: 7. Germline CDR1 is KGHSH and CDR2 is LQKENI. CDR3 length: 16 residues. The CDR3 DNA is TGTGCCAGCTCACCACGGACAGGGACCTCTAACAATGAGCAGTTCTTC. It translates to CASSPRTGTSNNEQFF.

This rearrangement joins TRBV3-1 to TRBJ2-7, with no clear D. CDR3 length: 18 amino acids. V was pared by 1 base and J by 7 bases, with 26 bases between. From germline, CDR1 is LGHDT and CDR2 YNNKEL (reference sequence). CDR3 DNA sequence: TGTGCCAGCAGCCAAGCGGTATCAGCCACCCCTTTAAGATGGGAGCAGTACTTC. Amino acids: CASSQAVSATPLRWEQYF.

The chain links TRBV30 to TRBJ1-1; D is possibly TRBD1 (6 bases). V was clipped by 4 bases and J by 5 bases, with 17 bases between them. The CDR3 totals 14 residues. In germline, CDR1 is GTSNPN, CDR2 SVGIG (reference sequence). This chain's CDR3 is CAWMGTTGGTEAFF. The CDR3 nucleotides read TGTGCCTGGATGGGGACAACCGGGGGGACTGAAGCTTTCTTT. Drawing the rest from reference TRBV30 and TRBJ1-1, the complete variable domain is SQTIHQWPATLVQPVGSPLSLECTVEGTSNPNLYWYRQAAGRGLQLLFYSVGIGQISSEVPQNLSASRPQDRQFILSSKKLLLSDSGFYLCAWMGTTGGTEAFFGQGTRLTVV.

This clonotype was observed at least ten times. The chain couples TRBV10-3 to TRBJ2-3; D is undetermined. V was trimmed by 3 bases and J by 6 bases, leaving 13 bases between them. From germline, CDR1 is ENHRY and CDR2 SYGVKD. The CDR3 consists of 14 residues. The CDR3 sequence is CAISDTTVGDTQYF. The CDR3 DNA reads TGTGCCATCAGTGATACCACGGTTGGGGATACGCAGTATTTT.

This clonotype was observed a single time. The gene calls are TRBV18 and TRBJ1-4; D gene ambiguous. Trimming pared 2 bases from V and 4 bases from J, leaving 5 bases between. This CDR3 has 13 residues. Per the germline V gene, CDR1 is KGHSH and CDR2 is LQKENI. Here the CDR3 reads CASSPGLNEKLFF. As DNA, the CDR3 is TGTGCCAGCTCACCAGGACTTAATGAAAAACTGTTTTTT. Combining the CDR3 with reference TRBV18 and TRBJ1-4 gives the whole variable domain NAGVMQNPRHLVRRRGQEARLRCSPMKGHSHVYWYRQLPEEGLKFMVYLQKENIIDESGMPKERFSAEFPKEGPSILRIQQVVRGDSAAYFCASSPGLNEKLFFGSGTQLSVL.

J is TRBJ2-7 and V is TRBV18; perhaps TRBD2 as D (6 bases). CDR1 is KGHSH and CDR2 is LQKENI in the germline V gene. Trimming left V 1 base short and J 1 base short, with 8 bases between. The CDR3 is 14 amino acids. CDR3 region: CASSPLADSYEQYF. CDR3 DNA: TGTGCCAGCTCACCACTAGCGGATTCCTACGAGCAGTACTTC.

The genes are TRBV7-2 and TRBJ2-2; TRBD2 matches at 13 bases. The ends lost 6 bases at V and 2 bases at J; junction bases unmatched: 12. CDR1 SGHTA and CDR2 FQGNSA come from the germline V gene. This CDR3 is built from 19 residues. The CDR3 region is CASSFIRLAGGFNTGELFF. The CDR3 bases are TGTGCCAGCAGTTTTATTAGACTAGCGGGGGGCTTTAACACCGGGGAGCTGTTTTTT.

The genes are TRBV9 and TRBJ2-1; TRBD1 might be the D (6 bases). The ends were cut back, 4 bases at V and 7 bases at J, with 15 bases in the middle. Germline loops: CDR1 SGDLS, CDR2 YYNGEE. The CDR3 runs 14 residues. The CDR3 nucleotides read TGTGCCAGCAGCCCCCTCCCAGGGGAAAATGAGCAGTTCTTC. The encoded protein is CASSPLPGENEQFF.

This sequence joins TRBV20-1 and TRBJ2-3, with 10 bases that match TRBD2. The CDR3 has 17 residues. V lost 4 bases, J lost 7 bases, and 17 bases stayed unmatched. The germline CDR1 and CDR2 sequences are DFQATT and SNEGSKA (reference sequence). CDR3 residues: CSAKTGTSARRGYTQYF. The CDR3 DNA reads as TGCAGTGCTAAAACCGGGACTAGCGCCCGGCGGGGATATACGCAGTATTTT.

This clonotype has just a few counts. V usage is TRBV4-2 and J usage is TRBJ2-4, with D tentatively TRBD1 or TRBD2 (5 bases each). The CDR3 length is 15 residues. Trimming took off 0 bases at V and 4 bases at J, with 10 bases between the two ends. Germline CDR1 and CDR2: LGHNA and YNFKEQ. The CDR3 protein is CASSQDRGGKNIQYF. The CDR3 region has the DNA TGTGCCAGCAGCCAAGATCGGGGCGGAAAAAACATTCAGTACTTC.

The chain has TRBV27 and TRBJ2-1; 7 bases align to TRBD1. V lost 1 base to trimming and J lost 6 bases; unmatched junction nucleotides: 6. Looked up from germline, CDR1 is MNHEY and CDR2 is SMNVEV (reference sequence). The CDR3 is 15 amino acids. CDR3 in amino acids: CASSLWGQLFNEQFF. The CDR3 coding sequence is TGTGCCAGCAGTTTATGGGGACAGCTTTTCAATGAGCAGTTCTTC.

This clonotype was detected a few times. This chain uses TRBV12-3 or TRBV12-4 with TRBJ2-1, with 8 positions matching TRBD1. After removal of 3 bases from V and 9 bases from J, the junction contained 10 bases not matched to a gene. This CDR3 has 15 amino acids. CDR3 sequence reads: CASSLAQGGVGEQFF. CDR3 coding DNA: TGTGCCAGCAGTTTGGCACAGGGGGGAGTCGGTGAGCAGTTCTTC.

V usage is TRBV7-3 and J usage is TRBJ2-1, with D perhaps TRBD2 (5 bases). The V gene lost 2 bases and the J gene lost 12 bases, with 14 bases spanning the gap. This CDR3 is built from 13 residues. Germline V lookup: CDR1 SGHTA, CDR2 FQGTGA. The CDR3 DNA reads as TGTGCCAGCAGCTTAGATCCGGGAATGGGGCAGTTCTTC. The encoded protein is CASSLDPGMGQFF.

The chain combines TRBV12-3 or TRBV12-4 with TRBJ1-6; a weak D match, TRBD1 (6 bases). The CDR3 is 14 amino acids. V shed 6 bases and J shed 6 bases, with 12 bases lying between them. The CDR3 coding sequence is TGTGCCAGCAGCCCCAGGGGATTTAATTCACCCCTCCACTTT. Its translation: CASSPRGFNSPLHF.

As regards this clonotype: One junction end disagrees with the germline gene, perhaps due to a read error. The rearrangement uses TRBV20-1 and TRBJ1-3, with a tentative D call TRBD1 (5 bases). Germline CDR1 is DFQATT and CDR2 is SNEGSKA (reference sequence). This CDR3 spans 19 amino acids. The CDR3 coding sequence is TGCAGTGCTAGAGATAATTGGGCAGCGTCGGGGGAACCCGGAAACAACATATATTTT. Amino acid sequence: CSARDNWAASGEPGNNIYF.

The rearrangement joins TRBV20-1 to TRBJ1-1, with 9 nucleotides matching TRBD1. Germline values: CDR1 DFQATT, CDR2 SNEGSKA (reference sequence). The V and J ends lost 3 bases and 8 bases, in that order; junction bases with no gene match: 7. This CDR3 region has 13 residues. CDR3 sequence (DNA): TGCAGTGCTAGGGGACAGGGTAATGAAGAAGCTTTCTTT. It translates to CSARGQGNEEAFF.

The chain couples TRBV25-1 to TRBJ2-1; D remains unclear. Germline CDR1 MGHDK, CDR2 SYGVNS. This CDR3 is 12 amino acids long. Trimming stripped 1 base from V and 6 bases from J, with 4 bases between. CDR3: CASSEFSNEQFF. The CDR3 DNA sequence: TGTGCCAGCAGTGAATTCTCCAATGAGCAGTTCTTC.

The chain has TRBV28 and TRBJ2-7; TRBD1 aligns across 9 bases. Germline V gives CDR1 MDHEN, CDR2 SYDVKM. The CDR3 contains 15 residues. The V segment lost 5 bases and the J segment 1 base; nucleotides outside the gene matches: 6. The CDR3 region is CASSQQGAPSYEQYF. CDR3 nucleotide sequence: TGTGCCAGCAGTCAACAGGGGGCCCCGTCCTACGAGCAGTACTTC.